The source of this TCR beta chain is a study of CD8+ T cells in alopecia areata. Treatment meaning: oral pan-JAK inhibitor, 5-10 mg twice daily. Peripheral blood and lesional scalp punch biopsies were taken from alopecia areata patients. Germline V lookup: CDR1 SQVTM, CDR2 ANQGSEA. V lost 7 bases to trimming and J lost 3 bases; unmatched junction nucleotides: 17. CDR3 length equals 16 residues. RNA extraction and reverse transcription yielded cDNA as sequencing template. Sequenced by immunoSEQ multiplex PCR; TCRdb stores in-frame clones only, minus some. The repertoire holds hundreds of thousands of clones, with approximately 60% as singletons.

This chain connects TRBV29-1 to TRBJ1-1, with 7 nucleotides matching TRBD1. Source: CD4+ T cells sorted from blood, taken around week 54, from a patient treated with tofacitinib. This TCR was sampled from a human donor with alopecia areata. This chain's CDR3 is CSGEGRADRVDTEAFF. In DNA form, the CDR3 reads TGCAGCGGGGAGGGAAGGGCCGACAGGGTCGACACTGAAGCTTTCTTT.